One and the same sample provided the 23 T cell receptor beta chains below, sequenced in a study of neoadjuvant anti-PD-1 for oral cavity cancer. Clones were sequenced by immunoSEQ multiplex PCR, and TCRdb holds only the in-frame ones, with some missing. The sample lists around 81,000 clones, 84% occurring once. Material: PBMCs, obtained before nivolumab (anti-PD-1) treatment. These receptor sequences come from a person aged 35-79 years with oral cavity squamous cell carcinoma.

The chain carries TRBV2 and TRBJ2-7; D gene ambiguous. V was pared by 7 bases and J by 0 bases, with 7 bases between. Germline V lookup: CDR1 SNHLY, CDR2 FYNNEI. The CDR3 extends over 12 amino acids. Written as DNA, the CDR3 is TGTGCCAGCAACATGGGCTCCTACGAGCAGTACTTC. It specifies CASNMGSYEQYF. Together with reference TRBV2 and TRBJ2-7, the CDR3 gives the full variable domain: EPEVTQTPSHQVTQMGQEVILRCVPISNHLYFYWYRQILGQKVEFLVSFYNNEISEKSEIFDDQFSVERPDGSNFTLKIRSTKLEDSAMYFCASNMGSYEQYFGPGTRLTVT.

The J gene is TRBJ2-7, the V gene TRBV5-5, with no clear D. Germline CDR1 is SGHKS and CDR2 is YYEKEE (reference sequence). V was pared by 0 bases and J by 0 bases, with 10 bases between. This CDR3 region has 15 residues. CDR3 amino acids: CASSLDWTGSYEQYF. CDR3 coding DNA: TGTGCCAGCAGCTTGGATTGGACGGGCTCCTACGAGCAGTACTTC. The full variable domain, its missing parts supplied by reference TRBV5-5 and TRBJ2-7, is DAGVTQSPTHLIKTRGQQVTLRCSPISGHKSVSWYQQVLGQGPQFIFQYYEKEERGRGNFPDRFSARQFPNYSSELNVNALLLGDSALYLCASSLDWTGSYEQYFGPGTRLTVT.

The chain carries TRBV30 and TRBJ2-1; D assignment may be TRBD1 or TRBD2 (5 bases each). Germline V CDR1 and CDR2: GTSNPN, SVGIG (reference sequence). V lost 2 bases and J 0 bases, leaving 8 bases between the germline ends. The CDR3 contains 14 residues. DNA for the CDR3: TGTGCCTGGAGTAGGGACGGCTCCTACAATGAGCAGTTCTTC. It codes for CAWSRDGSYNEQFF.

The rearrangement joins TRBV6-6 to TRBJ2-3; 8 bases agree with TRBD1. CDR3 length equals 15 residues. Germline V gene lookup returns CDR1 MNHNY and CDR2 SVGAGI (reference sequence). With 2 bases clipped from V and 2 bases from J, the junction kept 3 bases outside the gene matches. The CDR3 region is CASSYRQGPTDTQYF. CDR3 DNA sequence: TGTGCCAGCAGTTACAGACAGGGGCCCACAGATACGCAGTATTTT.

This sequence joins TRBV6-1 and TRBJ2-7, with 8 nucleotides matching TRBD1. The germline V gene has CDR1 MNHNS and CDR2 SASEGT. The V and J ends lost 2 bases and 6 bases, in that order; junction bases with no gene match: 9. The CDR3 is made up of 15 amino acids. CDR3 DNA sequence: TGTGCCAGCAGTGAAACGGACAGGGCTTGGACCGAGCAGTACTTC. Its protein product is CASSETDRAWTEQYF.

The chain is built from TRBV10-3 and TRBJ2-5, with unresolved D. In germline, CDR1 is ENHRY, CDR2 SYGVKD. This CDR3 contains 11 residues. The V end was cut by 10 bases, the J end by 4 bases, with 10 bases between. CDR3 residues: CATGPTETQYF. Written as DNA, the CDR3 is TGTGCCACCGGTCCCACAGAGACCCAGTACTTC.

The J gene is TRBJ1-3, the V gene TRBV11-3; D is ambiguous. This CDR3 is 15 amino acids long. The ends were cut back, 0 bases at V and 2 bases at J, with 8 bases in the middle. Per the germline V gene, CDR1 is SGHNT and CDR2 is YENEEA. CDR3 loop: CASSLDQTAGNTIYF. In DNA, the CDR3 is TGTGCCAGCAGCTTAGATCAAACAGCTGGAAACACCATATATTTT. Variable domain in full (rest from reference TRBV11-3 and TRBJ1-3): EAGVVQSPRYKIIEKKQPVAFWCNPISGHNTLYWYLQNLGQGPELLIRYENEEAVDDSQLPKDRFSAERLKGVDSTLKIQPAELGDSAVYLCASSLDQTAGNTIYFGEGSWLTVV.

This sequence joins TRBV11-2 and TRBJ2-5; D unclear. Per germline, CDR1 SGHAT and CDR2 FQNNGV. V was cut by 3 bases and J by 7 bases, with 6 bases left in between. This CDR3 region has 11 residues. Here the CDR3 reads CASSFIGTQYF. The CDR3 bases are TGTGCCAGCAGCTTCATCGGGACCCAGTACTTC.

This chain connects TRBV5-1 to TRBJ2-3, with D tentatively TRBD2 (5 bases). The CDR3 consists of 17 residues. Germline values: CDR1 SGHRS, CDR2 YFSETQ. V lost 1 base, J lost 0 bases, and 15 bases lay in between. CDR3 protein: CASSLMPKRGSTDTQYF. In DNA, the CDR3 is TGCGCCAGCAGCTTGATGCCCAAACGGGGTAGCACAGATACGCAGTATTTT.

This chain uses TRBV13 with TRBJ1-1; D perhaps matches TRBD1 (5 bases). Looked up from germline, CDR1 is PRHDT and CDR2 is FYEKMQ (reference sequence). Trimming stripped 3 bases from V and 7 bases from J, with 18 bases between. This CDR3 spans 15 amino acids. Here the CDR3 DNA reads TGTGCCAGCAGCTTGGAGGGACTAAAGGGCTTTGAAGCTTTCTTT. It specifies CASSLEGLKGFEAFF.

This rearrangement joins TRBV11-3 to TRBJ2-5, with TRBD2 matching over 9 bases. Trimming at V came to 5 bases and at J to 5 bases, leaving 9 bases not matched to a gene. Germline V CDR1 and CDR2: SGHNT, YENEEA. The CDR3 totals 15 residues. CDR3 region: CASSPGVAGVETQYF. CDR3 in DNA: TGTGCCAGCAGCCCCGGGGTAGCGGGAGTTGAGACCCAGTACTTC.

The V and J genes are TRBV30 and TRBJ2-7; D is unclear. The CDR3 extends over 10 amino acids. Trimming cost V 7 bases and J 3 bases, with 7 bases left between them. Germline loops: CDR1 GTSNPN, CDR2 SVGIG (reference sequence). This chain's CDR3 is CAFDGYEQYF. In nucleotides, the CDR3 is TGTGCCTTCGACGGCTACGAGCAGTACTTC.

The chain uses TRBV6-1 and TRBJ2-1, with 7 bases fitting TRBD2. V shed 5 bases, J shed 4 bases, and the junction held 5 bases outside the gene matches. The CDR3 is 14 residues long. CDR1 is MNHNS, CDR2 SASEGT, per germline. The CDR3 DNA sequence: TGTGCCAGCAGTCCTAGCGGAGAGTACAATGAGCAGTTCTTC. Amino acid sequence: CASSPSGEYNEQFF.

The chain has TRBV6-1 and TRBJ1-3; the D gene is possibly TRBD1 (6 bases). Trimming took 2 bases from V and 4 from J, leaving 12 bases between them. Germline assignment: CDR1 MNHNS and CDR2 SASEGT. The CDR3 runs to 15 residues. Here the CDR3 reads CASSEQGFGGNTIYF. The DNA of the CDR3 is TGTGCCAGCAGTGAACAGGGGTTCGGGGGAAACACCATATATTTT.

The chain combines TRBV6-5 with TRBJ2-2; 8 bases are a match to TRBD1. The CDR3 loop spans 13 amino acids. Germline lookup yields CDR1 MNHEY and CDR2 SVGAGI. Trimming at V came to 7 bases and at J to 6 bases, leaving 4 bases not matched to a gene. The CDR3 nucleotides are TGTGCCAGCAACGGACAGGGTCCCGGGGAGCTGTTTTTT. This codes for CASNGQGPGELFF.

The chain joins TRBV20-1 to TRBJ2-2; D possibly corresponds to TRBD2 (5 bases). The CDR3 is 11 residues long. CDR1 is DFQATT, CDR2 SNEGSKA, per germline (reference sequence). V was clipped by 4 bases and J by 8 bases, with 8 bases between them. This CDR3 is CSANERGELFF. The CDR3, as DNA: TGCAGTGCTAACGAGCGGGGGGAGCTGTTTTTT.

This clone was counted only a few times. As DNA, the CDR3 is TGCGCCAGCAGTTCCCAGTACGAGCAGTACTTC. This sequence encodes CASSSQYEQYF. This chain links TRBV10-2 with TRBJ2-7, with D hard to call. Germline V CDR1 and CDR2: WSHSY, SAAADI. The CDR3 runs to 11 residues. The V end was cut by 5 bases, the J end by 4 bases, with 6 bases between.

The V and J genes are TRBV30 and TRBJ2-7, with 7 bases matching TRBD1. V lost 2 bases to trimming and J lost 3 bases; unmatched junction nucleotides: 7. This CDR3 is 14 amino acids long. Germline V gene sequence: CDR1 GTSNPN, CDR2 SVGIG (reference sequence). CDR3 DNA sequence: TGTGCCTGGAGTCTGGGACAGAACGTCTACGAGCAGTACTTC. This translates into CAWSLGQNVYEQYF.

The chain recombines TRBV19 with TRBJ2-2, with 8 bases identical to TRBD2. V was clipped by 4 bases and J by 4 bases; unmatched bases: 8. The germline V gene has CDR1 LNHDA and CDR2 SQIVND (reference sequence). CDR3 length: 16 residues. The CDR3 DNA reads as TGTGCCAGTAGTACGATTGTCAGCGGGAGCACCGGGGAGCTGTTTTTT. Protein: CASSTIVSGSTGELFF.

In its sample, this clone was seen once. The CDR3, as DNA: TGCAGTGCTAGCGCTGAAAAACTGTTTTTT. This encodes CSASAEKLFF. The chain links TRBV20-1 to TRBJ1-4; D is undetermined. From germline, CDR1 is DFQATT and CDR2 SNEGSKA (reference sequence). CDR3 length: 10 amino acids. The V end lost 3 bases, the J end lost 7 bases, and 3 bases lay between the germline ends.

This chain links TRBV7-2 with TRBJ1-2; TRBD1 matches 12 bases. Per germline, CDR1 SGHTA and CDR2 FQGNSA. CDR3 length equals 17 residues. After removal of 0 bases from V and 4 bases from J, the junction contained 6 bases not matched to a gene. The CDR3 spells CASSLAIGTGGGYGYTF. The CDR3 DNA sequence: TGTGCCAGCAGCTTAGCGATCGGGACAGGGGGCGGCTATGGCTACACCTTC.

V gene TRBV10-3 combines with J gene TRBJ2-5, with a possible D match to TRBD2 (6 bases). The V gene's germline CDR1 is ENHRY and CDR2 SYGVKD. This CDR3 has 12 amino acids. Trimming removed 6 bases from V and 5 bases from J, with 10 bases in between. The CDR3 sequence is CAIRGGEETQYF. The CDR3 nucleotides are TGTGCCATCAGGGGGGGAGAGGAGACCCAGTACTTC.

A note on this clone: At one boundary the junction diverges from the germline segment, which might be a read error. The chain couples TRBV6-5 to TRBJ1-1, with D possibly being TRBD1 (5 bases). The germline V gene has CDR1 MNHEY and CDR2 SVGAGI. The CDR3 length is 12 residues. CDR3 bases: TGTGCCAGCAGCTCCGTAGGGACTGAAGTTTTCTTT. Amino acids: CASSSVGTEVFF.